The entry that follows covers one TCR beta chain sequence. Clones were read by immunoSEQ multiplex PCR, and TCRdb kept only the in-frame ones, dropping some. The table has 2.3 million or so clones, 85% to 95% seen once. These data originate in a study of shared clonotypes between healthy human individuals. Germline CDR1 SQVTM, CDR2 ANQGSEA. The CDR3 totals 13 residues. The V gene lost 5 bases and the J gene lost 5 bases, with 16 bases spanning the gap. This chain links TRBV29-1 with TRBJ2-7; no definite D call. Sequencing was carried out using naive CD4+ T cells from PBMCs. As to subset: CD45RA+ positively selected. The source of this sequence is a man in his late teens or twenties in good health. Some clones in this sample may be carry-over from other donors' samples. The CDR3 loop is CSVKRRTDHEQYF. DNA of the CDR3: TGCAGCGTTAAACGGCGAACAGACCACGAGCAGTACTTC.